This TCR beta chain is drawn from a study of blood T cell repertoires in COVID-19. In the study overall: Donors in the United States, Italy and Spain gave samples during acute or convalescent COVID-19. From T cells, B-cell-depleted T cells, or PBMCs came the material, which was cDNA or gDNA.

Authors' methods: Counts of nucleated cells, estimated from reference gene primer amplification, were obtained. The table came from immunoSEQ multiplex PCR; TCRdb's copy has only in-frame clones and leaves some out. The D gene and trimming were derived from the DNA, and the V and J assignments and clone size from that table. This sample has some 350,000 clones, with around 82% found just once. The source of this sequence is a man aged 25 to 40 with active or convalescent COVID-19. Material for sequencing was peripheral blood.

The CDR3 nucleotides read TGTGCCAGCAGCGGACAGGGAGACTACGAGCAGTACTTC. Its protein product is CASSGQGDYEQYF. This rearrangement joins TRBV13 to TRBJ2-7; 8 nucleotides agree with TRBD1. This CDR3 is built from 13 residues. Trimming at V came to 5 bases and at J to 3 bases, leaving 3 bases not matched to a gene. CDR1 and CDR2 (germline): PRHDT, FYEKMQ (reference sequence).